This T cell receptor beta chain was captured by sequencing in a study of cytomegalovirus exposure and HLA in healthy donors listed by TCRdb under 2017. The study in broad terms: In an earlier analysis of about 560 of the donors, 276 Gb of sequence data and some 100 million unique TCR beta sequences from roughly 180 million T cells were reported. About 330 gigabases of sequencing data and 70 million to 95 million unique TCR sequences made up an early release that covered 640 HLA-typed donors. Among the roughly 390 genotyped donors, approximately 77% belonged to the genetic ancestry cluster associated with self-reported Caucasian donors. The aim of the study was to test whether cataloging public T cell receptors could identify signatures of past pathogen exposure. The study profiled the T cell repertoires of 500 to 800 subjects by immunosequencing and related them to cytomegalovirus serostatus. Besides the first cohort of approximately 710 subjects, a separate validation cohort made up of over a hundred different subjects was used. High-throughput TCR immunosequencing, statistical association of individual TCRs with disease status, and machine learning were combined to predict cytomegalovirus infection status. A later analysis re-analyzed previously published TCR beta repertoires from roughly 630 donors and added high-resolution HLA genotyping to study TCR occurrence patterns. Rather than drawing on any new phenotypic data, the later analysis identified candidate immune exposures from TCR beta sequences and the way those sequences occurred across donors. In an earlier analysis of 587 of the donors, high-throughput TCR beta sequencing was used to judge whether each TCR beta V gene segment behaved as functional or pseudogenic. Donor age, sex, ethnicity and CMV serostatus were collected together with the repertoire data. A later genetic analysis took genome-wide SNP genotypes for about three fifths of the 666 donors and used that subset as a discovery cohort. Every repertoire in the discovery cohort had been generated on one and the same sequencing platform. HLA typing included class I and class II loci at four-digit resolution. Typing coverage differed by locus: A, B, C, DRB1 and DQB1 were typed in about 629-640 donors, DQA1 in 522, DPA1 in some 570, and DPB1 in around 490. A handful of DR-DQ haplotypes were handled as single units for association and clustering because linkage in the cohort was strong. Among around 400 genotyped donors of the cohort, an average of around 240,000 unique TCR beta nucleotide sequences were sequenced per donor, roughly 18% of them non-productive. On the study overall, not on this receptor specifically: Most TCR sequences were seen in very few donors, while some public TCRs were found in many individuals. In a later analysis, HLA-associated TCR beta chains showed more clonal expansion and lower generation probabilities than non-associated chains that were equally common. CMV serostatus was the only immune exposure information available for the cohort. In a later analysis, the rate of TCR association differed among HLA loci, with DRB1 alleles having the most associated TCRs and HLA-C alleles having the fewest. The study gave a list of 150 to 200 TCR beta chains associated with cytomegalovirus. The classifier was reported to diagnose cytomegalovirus status with high specificity and sensitivity in both the original cohort and the validation cohort. A further reported finding was that TCR beta sequences accurately predicted the HLA-A and HLA-B alleles for most subjects in the first cohort. Broadly in line with IMGT annotations, most TCR beta V segments showed up in productive rearrangements about 90% or about 30% of the time in an earlier analysis of 450 to 750 of the donors. In a later analysis, several top co-occurrence clusters were reported to appear linked to parvovirus B19, influenza, CMV and Epstein-Barr virus. HLA typing was unavailable for some donors at each locus, so association tests used only the typed subset. A few of the identified cytomegalovirus-associated TCR beta chains were confirmed in vitro to be specific for cytomegalovirus antigens. The cohort was sequenced for TCR beta chains only, and without alpha or paired-chain data the features that could be detected were limited. The earlier analysis of fewer than 750 of the donors excluded 15 to 20 rarely observed V segments, including chromosome 9 orphons, because counts were too low. Sequencing depth was assumed to be roughly uniform across donors in the presence/absence analyses, though that assumption may not hold. Linkage disequilibrium might explain the correlated functional status among segregating V segments, but an unknown experimental factor could not be excluded. According to the authors, the approach could potentially be generalized to other disease states and immunological phenotypes. In a later analysis, 15,000 to 20,000 TCR beta sequences were associated with specific HLA alleles at a false discovery rate of 0.05. A later genetic analysis associated a missense DCLRE1C variant with V-gene and J-gene trimming of TCR beta chains, and an independent cohort replicated the association. Strong co-occurrence of HLA alleles, especially DR and DQ, made assigning TCR associations to individual alleles difficult. A cluster of highly shared sequence variants was judged likely to represent a technical artifact of the sequencing pipeline. The 87-base-pair reads could not distinguish some IMGT-functional V segments, including TRBV6-2 and TRBV6-3, so those segments were excluded. Most CMV-associated TCR beta chains appeared to be HLA-restricted in a later analysis, and the HLA associations seemed to be driven largely by CMV exposure. In a later genetic analysis, fewer N-insertions in productive TCRs were reported among donors in an Asian-associated ancestry cluster than the approximately 630-donor mean.

V sheds 6 bases and J sheds 6 bases, leaving 18 bases between their ends. Spanning cysteine to phenylalanine, the CDR3 consists of 14 amino acids. Only the CDR3 region is kept as DNA, spanning 42 bases read in frame from base 1. The CDR1 and CDR2 encoded by the germline V gene are SGHTA and FQGNSA. In total, approximately 610 healthy bone marrow donors made up the cohort. All cohort members were sampled while nominally healthy, although unrecorded immune exposures were likely present. The donor was CMV seropositive and belonged to the group of a few hundred seropositive cohort members. A peripheral blood sample was provided by each donor, and peripheral blood mononuclear cells were used for TCR beta sequencing. Genomic DNA extraction from the blood cell samples was performed with the Qiagen DNeasy Blood Extraction Kit. About this clone itself: The clone's antigen remains unknown. Base qualities are not recorded, but no much larger clone differs from it by a single base.

Libraries came from the immunoSEQ multiplex PCR assay. A mixture of 60 forward primers for TCR Vbeta segments and 13 reverse primers for TCR Jbeta segments was used in the multiplex PCR. The CDR3 region of rearranged TCR beta genes was amplified from genomic DNA by a multiplex PCR assay. On the Illumina HiSeq System, the amplified TCR beta libraries were sequenced as 87-base-pair reads. The original methods were these. Across the 600 to 700 repertoires, a later analysis counted 78 million or so unique TCR beta chains, roughly 11 million of which were shared by at least two donors. Raw reads were error-corrected and collapsed into unique sequences with a nearest-neighbor algorithm that merged closely related sequences to remove PCR and sequencing errors. CDR3 sequences were aligned to IMGT reference sequences to assign V, D and J gene segments. Each retained sequence needed at least a six-nucleotide match to both a V gene segment and a J gene segment. A rearrangement was called productive if the CDR3 had no stop codons and remained in frame with V and J, and every other rearrangement was called non-productive. Following IMGT convention, CDR3 was defined as the stretch from the second conserved V-encoded cysteine to the conserved J-encoded phenylalanine. In an earlier analysis of around 570 of the donors, sequences lacking an unambiguous match to a single V gene segment were excluded. In an earlier analysis of approximately 550 of the donors, V segments were called functional above 56.7% productive rearrangements and were called segregating when the between-donor standard deviation exceeded 5%. To diagnose cytomegalovirus status from the catalog of TCR beta chain sequences, a statistical classification framework was built. In a later analysis, V and J genes were assigned by comparing TCR nucleotide sequences against IMGT/GENE-DB human TR gene sequences. The TCRdist pipeline was used in a later analysis to assign CDR3 sequences and most-parsimonious VDJ recombination scenarios. In a later analysis, each TCR beta chain was defined by its CDR3 amino acid sequence together with its V-gene family, and reads lacking a unique V-gene family were excluded. As a way to deal with suspected cross-contamination and a sequencing artifact, a later analysis dropped 500 to 700 nucleotide sequences that were highly shared and had low generation probability. In a later analysis, a clonal expansion index was calculated for each public chain from normalized within-repertoire ranks of inferred template counts. In a later analysis, generation probabilities were computed using a VDJ recombination model fitted to out-of-frame rearrangements, and the results were checked against IGoR. In a later analysis, TCR-TCR, TCR-HLA and TCR-CMV co-occurrence was scored with hypergeometric tests, and a repertoire-size bias correction was applied to TCR pairs. False discovery rates were estimated in a later analysis by permuting HLA or CMV assignments 20 times. In a later analysis, co-occurring TCRs were grouped using DBSCAN, and TCRdist sequence similarity was added for clustering within HLA-allele-positive subsets. Co-occurrence clustering excluded repertoires with fewer than 30,000 or more than 120,000 public chains, plus five with anomalous nucleotide sharing. This is the immuneACCESS table as TCRdb keeps it, with only in-frame sequences that have V and J called. A part of the clones is gone; compared with another copy, unresolved V genes explain less than half, and the rest is unexplained. V and J calls and clone size are as listed in that table; D and trimming were resolved from the DNA. The sample table contains approximately 190,000 clones; only one count was recorded for more than 70% of them. Approximately 1.6% of the sample is held by the ten biggest clonotypes.

The receptor chain draws on TRBV7-2 and TRBJ2-7, with the D gene not clear enough to name. The source is a man aged 35-49 years in good health and CMV-seropositive. The sample taken for sequencing was PBMCs. The CDR3 amino acid sequence is: CASRAMLGYGEQYF. The DNA is TGTGCCAGCAGGGCCATGCTGGGCTACGGCGAGCAGTACTTC.